The count of the clone carrying this T cell receptor (beta chain) is one. This entry comes from a study of blood T cell repertoires in COVID-19. This CDR3 is built from 16 residues. Trimming took off 1 base at V and 7 bases at J, with 14 bases between the two ends. Germline V gene lookup returns CDR1 LGHDT and CDR2 YNNKEL (reference sequence). In the authors' workflow: Scientists estimated how many nucleated cells there were by amplifying reference gene primers. The method was immunoSEQ multiplex PCR; TCRdb's version includes in-frame clones alone and lacks a portion of them. V and J calls and clone size are given by that table; D and trimming were obtained from the DNA. Of roughly 360,000 clones in the sample, 80% to 85% were seen once. Cohort assignment relied on participant-reported clinical history.

The clonotype comes from a woman aged 45-60 years who had recovered from COVID-19. Specimen: PBMCs or T cells enriched from blood (not recorded which). This chain joins TRBV3-1 (or the pseudogene TRBV3-2) and TRBJ1-6; D gene unclear. CDR3 sequence reads: CASSQGWERPNSPLHF. The CDR3 region has the DNA TGTGCCAGCAGCCAAGGTTGGGAGCGGCCCAATTCACCCCTCCACTTT.